This entry concerns a single T cell receptor beta chain. V shed 1 base and J 9 bases; nucleotides not matched to a gene: 4. This CDR3 spans 14 amino acids. CDR1 KGHSH and CDR2 LQKENI come from the germline V gene. This sample stems from a study of technical replicates of blood from four donors. The protocol was immunoSEQ multiplex PCR, while the TCRdb copy is restricted to in-frame clones and leaves out a portion. Of 81,000 or so clones listed, 90% to 98% are singletons. The TCR originated in a human donor in good health. Sequences were obtained from T cells isolated from PBMCs. The V call is TRBV18, the J call TRBJ2-1, with 9 positions matching TRBD1. CDR3 region: CASSPRTGEGEQFF. Here the CDR3 DNA reads TGTGCCAGCTCACCACGGACAGGGGAGGGTGAGCAGTTCTTC. Drawing the rest from reference TRBV18 and TRBJ2-1, the complete variable domain is NAGVMQNPRHLVRRRGQEARLRCSPMKGHSHVYWYRQLPEEGLKFMVYLQKENIIDESGMPKERFSAEFPKEGPSILRIQQVVRGDSAAYFCASSPRTGEGEQFFGPGTRLTVL.